This T cell receptor (beta chain) comes out of a study of vaccination effects on CD4 cells after COVID-19. Antigen-specific CD4+ T cells expanded by the ViraFEST assay with viral peptide pools were then sequenced. Isolating CD4+ T cells followed approximately 11 days of culture. By PCR, the person was confirmed to have had SARS-CoV-2 infection between March and December 2020. Cells had half their medium changed to IL-2 medium on days 3 and 7. About this clone: Its antigen is unidentified.

Some clones are missing from TCRdb's copy, which holds only in-frame ones; the method was immunoSEQ multiplex PCR. The sample shows 20,000 to 30,000 clones, approximately 80% of them seen only once. CDR1 and CDR2 from the germline V gene are SGHRS and YFSETQ. V dropped 0 bases and J dropped 2; count of bases not matched to a gene: 5. The CDR3 runs to 17 residues. V usage is TRBV5-1 and J usage is TRBJ2-6, with TRBD1 matching over 7 bases. The sample was CD4+ T cells from PBMCs cultured with HCoV-NL63 spike peptides, taken before COVID-19 vaccination. The sequence was obtained from a human donor who had a prior SARS-CoV-2 infection. Written as DNA, the CDR3 is TGCGCCAGCAGCTTGGCCGGACAGGTAGCTGGGGCCAACGTCCTGACTTTC. Translating it yields CASSLAGQVAGANVLTF.